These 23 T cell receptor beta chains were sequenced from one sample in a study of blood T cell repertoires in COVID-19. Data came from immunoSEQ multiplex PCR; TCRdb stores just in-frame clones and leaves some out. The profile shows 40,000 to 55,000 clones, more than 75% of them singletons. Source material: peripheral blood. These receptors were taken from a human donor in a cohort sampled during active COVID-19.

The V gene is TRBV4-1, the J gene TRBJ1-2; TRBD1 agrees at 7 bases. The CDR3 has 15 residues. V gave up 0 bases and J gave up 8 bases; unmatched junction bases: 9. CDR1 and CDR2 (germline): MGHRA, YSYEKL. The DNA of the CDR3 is TGCGCCAGCAGCCAAGACCCGGGACAGACGGGCGGCTACACCTTC. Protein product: CASSQDPGQTGGYTF.

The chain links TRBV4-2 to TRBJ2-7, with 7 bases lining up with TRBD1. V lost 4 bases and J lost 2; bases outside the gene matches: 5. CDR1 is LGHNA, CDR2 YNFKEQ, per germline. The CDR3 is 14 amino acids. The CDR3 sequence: CASSPPGQPYEQYF. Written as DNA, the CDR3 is TGTGCCAGCAGCCCCCCGGGACAGCCCTACGAGCAGTACTTC.

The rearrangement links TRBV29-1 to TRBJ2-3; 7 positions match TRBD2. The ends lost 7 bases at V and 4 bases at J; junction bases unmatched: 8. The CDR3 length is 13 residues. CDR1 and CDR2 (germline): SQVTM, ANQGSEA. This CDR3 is CSEASGSADTQYF. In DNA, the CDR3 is TGCAGCGAAGCTAGCGGATCGGCAGATACGCAGTATTTT.

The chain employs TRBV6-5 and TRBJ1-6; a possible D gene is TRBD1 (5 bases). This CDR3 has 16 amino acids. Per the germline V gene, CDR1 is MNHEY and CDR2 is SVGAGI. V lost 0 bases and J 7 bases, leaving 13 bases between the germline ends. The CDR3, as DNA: TGTGCCAGCAGTTACTCGGTCGGGACTCAAAATTCACCCCTCCACTTT. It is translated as CASSYSVGTQNSPLHF.

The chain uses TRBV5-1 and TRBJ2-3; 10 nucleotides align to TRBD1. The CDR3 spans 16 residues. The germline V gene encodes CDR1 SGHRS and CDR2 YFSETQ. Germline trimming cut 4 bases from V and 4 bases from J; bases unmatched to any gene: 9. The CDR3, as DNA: TGCGCCAGCAGCATCCCGGGACAGGGGAGTTCAGATACGCAGTATTTT. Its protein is CASSIPGQGSSDTQYF. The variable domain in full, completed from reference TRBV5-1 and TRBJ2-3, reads KAGVTQTPRYLIKTRGQQVTLSCSPISGHRSVSWYQQTPGQGLQFLFEYFSETQRNKGNFPGRFSGRQFSNSRSEMNVSTLELGDSALYLCASSIPGQGSSDTQYFGPGTRLTVL.

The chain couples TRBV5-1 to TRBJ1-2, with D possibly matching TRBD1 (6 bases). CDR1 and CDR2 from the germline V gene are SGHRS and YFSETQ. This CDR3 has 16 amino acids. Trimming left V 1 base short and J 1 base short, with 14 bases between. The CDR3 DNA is TGCGCCAGCAGCTTGACCCGAGGACAGTATAACTATGGCTACACCTTC. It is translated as CASSLTRGQYNYGYTF.

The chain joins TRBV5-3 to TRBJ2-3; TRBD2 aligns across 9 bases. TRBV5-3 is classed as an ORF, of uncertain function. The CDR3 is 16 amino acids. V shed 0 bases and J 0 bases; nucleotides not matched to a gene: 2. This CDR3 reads CARSLGLAGSTDTQYF. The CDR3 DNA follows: TGTGCCAGAAGCTTGGGGCTAGCGGGGAGCACAGATACGCAGTATTTT.

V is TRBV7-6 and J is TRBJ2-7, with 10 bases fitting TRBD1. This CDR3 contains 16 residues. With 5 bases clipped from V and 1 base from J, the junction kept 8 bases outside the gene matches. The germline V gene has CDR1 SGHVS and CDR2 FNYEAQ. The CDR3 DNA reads TGTGCCAGCAGCCCGACAGGGGGCTCTGGGTCCTACGAGCAGTACTTC. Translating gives CASSPTGGSGSYEQYF.

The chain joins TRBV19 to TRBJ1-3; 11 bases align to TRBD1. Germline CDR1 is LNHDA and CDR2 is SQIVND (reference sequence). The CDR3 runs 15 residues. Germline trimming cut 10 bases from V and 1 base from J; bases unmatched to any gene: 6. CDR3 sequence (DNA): TGTGCCACTTGGGACAGGGGGGGATCTGGAAACACCATATATTTT. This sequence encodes CATWDRGGSGNTIYF.

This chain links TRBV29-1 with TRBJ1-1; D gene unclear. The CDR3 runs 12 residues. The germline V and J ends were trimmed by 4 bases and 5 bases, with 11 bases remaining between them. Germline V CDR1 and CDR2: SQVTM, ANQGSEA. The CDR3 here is CSVGRGKTEAFF. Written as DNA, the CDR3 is TGCAGCGTTGGACGCGGGAAAACTGAAGCTTTCTTT.

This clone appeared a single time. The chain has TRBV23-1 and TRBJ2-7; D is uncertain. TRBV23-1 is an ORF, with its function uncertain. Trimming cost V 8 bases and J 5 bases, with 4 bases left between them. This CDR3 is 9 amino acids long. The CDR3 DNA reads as TGCGCCAGCCGGGACGAGCAGTACTTC. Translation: CASRDEQYF.

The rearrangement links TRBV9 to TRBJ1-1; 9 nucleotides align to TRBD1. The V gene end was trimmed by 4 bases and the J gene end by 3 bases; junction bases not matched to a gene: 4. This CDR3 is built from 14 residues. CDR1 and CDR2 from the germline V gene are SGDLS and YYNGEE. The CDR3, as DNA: TGTGCCAGCAGCTTGGGGACAGGGTACACTGAAGCTTTCTTT. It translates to CASSLGTGYTEAFF.

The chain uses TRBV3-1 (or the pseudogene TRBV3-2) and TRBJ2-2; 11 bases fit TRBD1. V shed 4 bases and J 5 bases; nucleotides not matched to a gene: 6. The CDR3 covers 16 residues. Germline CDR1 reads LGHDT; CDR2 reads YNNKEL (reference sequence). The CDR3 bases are TGTGCCAGCAGCCTCCCGGGACAGGGGGAAACCGGGGAGCTGTTTTTT. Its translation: CASSLPGQGETGELFF.

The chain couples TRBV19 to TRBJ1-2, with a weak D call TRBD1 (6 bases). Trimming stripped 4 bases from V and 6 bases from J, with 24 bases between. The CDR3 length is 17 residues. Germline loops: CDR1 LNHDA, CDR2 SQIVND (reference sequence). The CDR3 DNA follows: TGTGCCAGTAGTACCCCCCCGGGGGGGCGCGAAGGGCATGGCTACACCTTC. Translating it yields CASSTPPGGREGHGYTF. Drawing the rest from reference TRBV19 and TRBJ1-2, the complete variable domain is DGGITQSPKYLFRKEGQNVTLSCEQNLNHDAMYWYRQDPGQGLRLIYYSQIVNDFQKGDIAEGYSVSREKKESFPLTVTSAQKNPTAFYLCASSTPPGGREGHGYTFGSGTRLTVV.

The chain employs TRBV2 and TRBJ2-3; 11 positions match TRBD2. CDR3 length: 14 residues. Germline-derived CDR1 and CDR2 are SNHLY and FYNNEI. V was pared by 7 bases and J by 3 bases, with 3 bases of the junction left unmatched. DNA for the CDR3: TGTGCCAGCACGACTAGCGGGGAAACAGATACGCAGTATTTT. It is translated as CASTTSGETDTQYF.

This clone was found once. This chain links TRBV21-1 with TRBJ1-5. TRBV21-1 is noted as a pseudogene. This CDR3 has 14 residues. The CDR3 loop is CASSKRLSNQPQHF. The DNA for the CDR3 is TGTGCCAGCAGCAAGCGGCTTAGCAATCAGCCCCAGCATTTT.

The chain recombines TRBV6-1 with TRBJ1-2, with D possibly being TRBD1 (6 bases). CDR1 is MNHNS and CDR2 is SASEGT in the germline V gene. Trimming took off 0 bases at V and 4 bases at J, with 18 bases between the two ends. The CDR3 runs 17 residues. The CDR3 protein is CASSEALGGAAGYGYTF. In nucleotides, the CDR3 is TGTGCCAGCAGTGAAGCGCTTGGGGGGGCTGCCGGCTATGGCTACACCTTC.

The CDR3 reads CASSYPLDDGGPFYEQYF. CDR3 nucleotide sequence: TGTGCCAGCAGCTACCCCCTTGATGACGGGGGGCCTTTCTACGAGCAGTACTTC. V is TRBV7-9 and J is TRBJ2-7; weak D call: TRBD2 (7 bases). V gave up 4 bases and J gave up 3 bases, with 25 bases separating them. The CDR3 length is 18 residues. Germline CDR1 and CDR2: SEHNR and FQNEAQ (reference sequence).

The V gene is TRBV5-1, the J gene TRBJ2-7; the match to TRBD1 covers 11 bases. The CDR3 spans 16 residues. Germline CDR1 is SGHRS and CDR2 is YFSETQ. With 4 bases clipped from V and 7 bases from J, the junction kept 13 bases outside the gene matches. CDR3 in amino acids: CASSRQAGTGGLEQYF. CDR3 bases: TGCGCCAGCAGCCGCCAAGCAGGGACAGGGGGTTTGGAGCAGTACTTC.

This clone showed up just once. CDR3 loop: CASHTAGADTQYF. Written as DNA, the CDR3 is TGTGCCAGCCACACTGCGGGAGCAGATACGCAGTATTTT. The chain uses TRBV19 and TRBJ2-3, with 7 bases aligning to TRBD2. Germline values: CDR1 LNHDA, CDR2 SQIVND (reference sequence). With 9 bases clipped from V and 4 bases from J, the junction kept 7 bases outside the gene matches. The CDR3 is 13 amino acids.

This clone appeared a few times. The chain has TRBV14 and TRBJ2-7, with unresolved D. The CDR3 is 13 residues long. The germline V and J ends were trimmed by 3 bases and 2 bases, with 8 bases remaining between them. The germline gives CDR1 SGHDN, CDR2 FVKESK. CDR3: CASSQEITYEQYF. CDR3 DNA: TGTGCCAGCAGCCAGGAGATAACCTACGAGCAGTACTTC.

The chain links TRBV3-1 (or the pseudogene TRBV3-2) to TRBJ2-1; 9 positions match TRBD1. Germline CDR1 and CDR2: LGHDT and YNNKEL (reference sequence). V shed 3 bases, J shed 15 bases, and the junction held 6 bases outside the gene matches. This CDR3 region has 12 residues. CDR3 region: CASSHRDRVAFF. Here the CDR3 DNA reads TGTGCCAGCAGCCACCGGGACAGGGTGGCGTTCTTC.

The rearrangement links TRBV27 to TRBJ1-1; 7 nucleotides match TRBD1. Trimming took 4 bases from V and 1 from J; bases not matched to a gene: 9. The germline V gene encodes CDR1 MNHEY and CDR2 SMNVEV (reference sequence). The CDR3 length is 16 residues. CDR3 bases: TGTGCCAGCAGTTCCCGCGCGGACAGGAGGAACACTGAAGCTTTCTTT. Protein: CASSSRADRRNTEAFF.